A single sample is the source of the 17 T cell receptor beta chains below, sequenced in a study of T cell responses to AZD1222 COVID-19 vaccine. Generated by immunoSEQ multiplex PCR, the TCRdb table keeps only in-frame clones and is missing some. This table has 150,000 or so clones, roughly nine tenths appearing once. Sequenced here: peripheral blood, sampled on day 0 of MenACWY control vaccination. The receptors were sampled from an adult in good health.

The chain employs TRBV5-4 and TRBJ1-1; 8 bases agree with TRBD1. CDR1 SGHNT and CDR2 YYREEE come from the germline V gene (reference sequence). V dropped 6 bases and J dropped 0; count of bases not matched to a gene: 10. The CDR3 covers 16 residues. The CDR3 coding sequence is TGTGCCAGCACCAATACGAGGACAGGGCTGAACACTGAAGCTTTCTTT. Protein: CASTNTRTGLNTEAFF.

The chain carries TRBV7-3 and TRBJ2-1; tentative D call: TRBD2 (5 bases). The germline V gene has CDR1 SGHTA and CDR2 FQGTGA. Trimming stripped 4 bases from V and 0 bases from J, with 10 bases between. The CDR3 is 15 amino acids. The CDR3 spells CASSSVGSSYNEQFF. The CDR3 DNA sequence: TGTGCCAGCAGCTCAGTAGGGAGCTCCTACAATGAGCAGTTCTTC.

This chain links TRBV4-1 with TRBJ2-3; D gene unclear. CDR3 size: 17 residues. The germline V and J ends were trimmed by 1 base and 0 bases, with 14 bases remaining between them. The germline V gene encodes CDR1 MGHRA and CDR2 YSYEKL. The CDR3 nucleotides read TGCGCCAGCAGCCAAGGAGGTAGCATGGGTAGCACAGATACGCAGTATTTT. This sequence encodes CASSQGGSMGSTDTQYF.

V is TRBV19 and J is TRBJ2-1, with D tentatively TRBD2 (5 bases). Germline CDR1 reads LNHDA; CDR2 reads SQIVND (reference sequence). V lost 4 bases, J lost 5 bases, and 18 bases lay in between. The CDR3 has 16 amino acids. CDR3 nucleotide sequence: TGTGCCAGTAGTACCCCCCCATCGGGGTTCCACAATGAGCAGTTCTTC. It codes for CASSTPPSGFHNEQFF.

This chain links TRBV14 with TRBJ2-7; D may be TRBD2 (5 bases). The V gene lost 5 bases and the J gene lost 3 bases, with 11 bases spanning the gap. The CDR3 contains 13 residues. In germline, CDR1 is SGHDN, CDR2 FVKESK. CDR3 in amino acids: CASSGKEGYEQYF. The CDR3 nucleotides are TGTGCCAGCAGCGGTAAAGAGGGCTACGAGCAGTACTTC.

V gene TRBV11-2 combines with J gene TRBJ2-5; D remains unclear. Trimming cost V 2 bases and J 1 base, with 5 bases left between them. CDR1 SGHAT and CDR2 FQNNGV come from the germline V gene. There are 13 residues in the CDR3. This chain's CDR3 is CASSLHFQETQYF. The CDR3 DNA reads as TGTGCCAGCAGCTTACATTTCCAAGAGACCCAGTACTTC.

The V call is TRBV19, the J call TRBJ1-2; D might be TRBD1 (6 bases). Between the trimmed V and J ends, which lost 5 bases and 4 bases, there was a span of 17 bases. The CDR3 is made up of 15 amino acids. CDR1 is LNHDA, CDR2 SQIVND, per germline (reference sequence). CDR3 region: CASSPTGTNLYGYTF. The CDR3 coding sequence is TGTGCCAGTAGTCCAACCGGGACAAACCTCTATGGCTACACCTTC.

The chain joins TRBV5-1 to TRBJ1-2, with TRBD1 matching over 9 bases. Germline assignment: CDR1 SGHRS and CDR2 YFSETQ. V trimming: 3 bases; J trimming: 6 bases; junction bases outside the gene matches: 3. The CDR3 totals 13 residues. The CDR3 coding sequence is TGCGCCAGCAGCTCCGGGACAGGGAATGGCTACACCTTC. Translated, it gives CASSSGTGNGYTF.

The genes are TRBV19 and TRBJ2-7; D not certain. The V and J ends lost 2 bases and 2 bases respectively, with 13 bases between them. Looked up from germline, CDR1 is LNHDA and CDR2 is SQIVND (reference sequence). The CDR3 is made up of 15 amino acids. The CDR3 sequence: CASSILPGQAYEQYF. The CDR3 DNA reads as TGTGCCAGTAGTATATTGCCAGGTCAGGCCTACGAGCAGTACTTC.

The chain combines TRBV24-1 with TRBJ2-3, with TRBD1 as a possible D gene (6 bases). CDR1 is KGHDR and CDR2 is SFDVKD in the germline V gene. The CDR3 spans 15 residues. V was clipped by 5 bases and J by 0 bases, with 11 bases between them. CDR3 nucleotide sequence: TGTGCCACCAGTGCAACAGGGCCTAGCACAGATACGCAGTATTTT. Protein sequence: CATSATGPSTDTQYF.

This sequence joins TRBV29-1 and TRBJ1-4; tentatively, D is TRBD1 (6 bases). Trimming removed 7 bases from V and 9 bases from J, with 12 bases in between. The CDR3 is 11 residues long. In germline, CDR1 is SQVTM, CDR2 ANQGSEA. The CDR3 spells CSAEGGQKLFF. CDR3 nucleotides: TGCAGCGCCGAAGGGGGGCAAAAACTGTTTTTT.

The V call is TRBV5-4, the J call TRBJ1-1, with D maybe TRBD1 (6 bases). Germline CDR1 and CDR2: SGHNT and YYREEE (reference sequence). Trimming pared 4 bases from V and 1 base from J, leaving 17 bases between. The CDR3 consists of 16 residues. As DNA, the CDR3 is TGTGCCAGCAGCCGGGGGGGGGCGGCGCAGAACACTGAAGCTTTCTTT. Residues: CASSRGGAAQNTEAFF.

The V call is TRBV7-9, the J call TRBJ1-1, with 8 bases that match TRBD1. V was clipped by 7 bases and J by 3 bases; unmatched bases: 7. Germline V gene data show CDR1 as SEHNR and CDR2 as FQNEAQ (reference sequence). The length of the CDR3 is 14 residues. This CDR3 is CASNDRGSHTEAFF. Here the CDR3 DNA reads TGTGCCAGCAACGACAGGGGTTCCCACACTGAAGCTTTCTTT.

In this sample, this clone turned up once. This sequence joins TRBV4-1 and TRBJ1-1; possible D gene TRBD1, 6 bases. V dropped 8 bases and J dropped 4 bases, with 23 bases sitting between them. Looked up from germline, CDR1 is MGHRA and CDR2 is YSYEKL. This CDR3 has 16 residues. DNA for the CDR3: TGCGCCAGCGGCGGAGTTTTCGACAGGTTAAGCACTGAAGCTTTCTTT. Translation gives CASGGVFDRLSTEAFF.

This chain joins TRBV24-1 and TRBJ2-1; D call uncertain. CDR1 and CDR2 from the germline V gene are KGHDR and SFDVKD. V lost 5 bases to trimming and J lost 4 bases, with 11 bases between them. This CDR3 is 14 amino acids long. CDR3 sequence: CATSVSPRYNEQFF. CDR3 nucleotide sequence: TGTGCCACCAGTGTGTCCCCTAGGTACAATGAGCAGTTCTTC.

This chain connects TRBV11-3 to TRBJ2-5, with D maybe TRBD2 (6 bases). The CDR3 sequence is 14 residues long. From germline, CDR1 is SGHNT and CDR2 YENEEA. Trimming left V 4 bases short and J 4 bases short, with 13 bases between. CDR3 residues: CASSSPEGGETQYF. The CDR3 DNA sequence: TGTGCCAGCAGCTCCCCTGAGGGAGGAGAGACCCAGTACTTC.

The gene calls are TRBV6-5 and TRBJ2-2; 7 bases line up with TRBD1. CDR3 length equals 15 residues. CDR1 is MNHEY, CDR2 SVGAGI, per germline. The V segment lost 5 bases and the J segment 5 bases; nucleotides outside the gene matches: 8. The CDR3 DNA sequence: TGTGCCAGCAGTCCTGGGACAGTCTGGACCGGGGAGCTGTTTTTT. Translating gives CASSPGTVWTGELFF.